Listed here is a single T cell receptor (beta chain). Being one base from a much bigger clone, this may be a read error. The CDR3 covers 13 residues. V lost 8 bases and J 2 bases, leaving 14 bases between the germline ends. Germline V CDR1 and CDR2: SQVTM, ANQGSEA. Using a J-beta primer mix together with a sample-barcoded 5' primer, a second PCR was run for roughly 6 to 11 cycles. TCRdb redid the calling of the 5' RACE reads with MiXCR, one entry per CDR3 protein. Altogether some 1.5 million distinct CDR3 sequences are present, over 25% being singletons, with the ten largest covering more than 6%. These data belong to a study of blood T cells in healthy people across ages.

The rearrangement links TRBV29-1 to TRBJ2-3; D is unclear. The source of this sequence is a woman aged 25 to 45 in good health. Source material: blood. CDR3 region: CSMKTEDTDTQYF. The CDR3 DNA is TGCAGCATGAAGACGGAAGACACAGATACGCAGTATTTT.